This TCR beta chain was captured in a study of T cells in Graves' hyperthyroidism and ophthalmopathy. The V end was cut by 3 bases, the J end by 0 bases, with 12 bases between. This CDR3 spans 16 amino acids. CDR1 is MDHEN, CDR2 SYDVKM, per germline. Whole-study results and caveats: Most clonotypes expanded in thyroid above 0.001 were likewise present in blood. The model's output predicted ophthalmopathy at a median of approximately 6.5 months prior to onset.

A remark on this clonotype: Its matching antigen is unknown.

Amplified regions were TCR beta CDR3 sequences from RNA transcripts. The HTBI primer set served for first-round RT-PCR of the TCR CDR3. TCRdb re-called the multiplex PCR reads with MiXCR, one entry per CDR3 protein. The sample lists about 640,000 distinct CDR3 sequences, around 20% seen once, with 30% to 40% in the top ten. Sequenced sample: blood. This receptor was obtained from a man under 40 with Graves' ophthalmopathy. The chain joins TRBV28 to TRBJ1-5, with D possibly TRBD1 on 5 matching bases. The CDR3 loop is CASSFEGSYSNQPQHF. CDR3 DNA sequence: TGTGCCAGCAGTTTTGAGGGGTCTTATAGCAATCAGCCCCAGCATTTT.